A single sample is the source of the 9 T cell receptor beta chains below, sequenced in a study of blood T cell repertoires in COVID-19. Sequencing was performed with immunoSEQ multiplex PCR; in TCRdb, only in-frame clones are kept and a portion is missing. The profile shows approximately 88,000 clones, around 80% of them singletons. Sample: peripheral blood. Receptors originate from a human donor in a cohort sampled during active COVID-19.

The chain recombines TRBV6-5 with TRBJ2-1, with a tentative D call TRBD2 (5 bases). V lost 2 bases, J lost 4 bases, and 15 bases lay in between. Germline lookup yields CDR1 MNHEY and CDR2 SVGAGI. CDR3 size: 16 residues. The CDR3 DNA is TGTGCCAGCAGTTACGGTGGTAGCGCAACATACAATGAGCAGTTCTTC. Translating gives CASSYGGSATYNEQFF.

This chain joins TRBV7-3 and TRBJ1-5, with a tentative D call TRBD1 (5 bases). There are 14 residues in the CDR3. Trimming took 5 bases from V and 3 from J, leaving 11 bases between them. Germline CDR1 SGHTA, CDR2 FQGTGA. The DNA for the CDR3 is TGTGCCAGCAGCCCTACAGGTTTCAATCAGCCCCAGCATTTT. Amino acids: CASSPTGFNQPQHF.

This clone appeared once. The chain uses TRBV19 and TRBJ2-1; 15 bases agree with TRBD2. The germline CDR1 and CDR2 sequences are LNHDA and SQIVND (reference sequence). Germline trimming cut 5 bases from V and 2 bases from J; bases unmatched to any gene: 7. CDR3 length: 18 amino acids. The DNA for the CDR3 is TGTGCCAGTAGTCTCTACCGGACTAGCGGGAGGGCCTACAATGAGCAGTTCTTC. Protein product: CASSLYRTSGRAYNEQFF.

The chain recombines TRBV7-2 with TRBJ2-2; weak D call: TRBD1 (5 bases). V lost 3 bases, J lost 6 bases, and 14 bases lay in between. Germline V lookup: CDR1 SGHTA, CDR2 FQGNSA. The CDR3 is 15 amino acids. The CDR3 is CASSLPPPRAGELFF. CDR3 nucleotide sequence: TGTGCCAGCAGCTTGCCCCCCCCCAGGGCCGGGGAGCTGTTTTTT.

The gene calls are TRBV5-1 and TRBJ2-6, with 12 bases that match TRBD1. The J segment lost 4 bases and the V segment lost 4 bases, leaving 9 bases of the junction unmatched. The CDR3 is 18 amino acids. Germline V gene data show CDR1 as SGHRS and CDR2 as YFSETQ. This CDR3 reads CASSPAGTGGAGANVLTF. The CDR3 nucleotides are TGCGCCAGCAGCCCGGCCGGGACAGGGGGCGCGGGGGCCAACGTCCTGACTTTC.

V gene TRBV29-1 combines with J gene TRBJ2-1; 12 positions match TRBD2. Germline CDR1 SQVTM, CDR2 ANQGSEA. This CDR3 has 15 residues. J was trimmed by 10 bases and V by 6 bases; bases with no gene match: 13. This CDR3 reads CSVKSRLAGGEEQFF. CDR3 in DNA: TGCAGCGTAAAAAGTAGGCTAGCGGGAGGGGAGGAGCAGTTCTTC.

The count of this clone is one. V and J are TRBV7-3 and TRBJ2-3; 7 nucleotides agree with TRBD2. The J segment lost 5 bases and the V segment lost 6 bases, leaving 14 bases of the junction unmatched. Germline V gene lookup returns CDR1 SGHTA and CDR2 FQGTGA. The CDR3 spans 16 residues. CDR3 sequence reads: CASSTRYGRRIDTQYF. The CDR3 DNA follows: TGTGCCAGCAGTACCCGTTACGGGAGGAGGATAGATACGCAGTATTTT.

This clone has more than one count but fewer than ten. V is TRBV6-6 and J is TRBJ1-1, with 10 bases lining up with TRBD1. The CDR3 is made up of 13 amino acids. Germline-derived CDR1 and CDR2 are MNHNY and SVGAGI (reference sequence). Trimming took 6 bases from V and 11 from J; bases not matched to a gene: 9. CDR3 bases: TGTGCCAGCAGAGGGACAGGGGCCCTCCCCGCTTTCTTT. As protein: CASRGTGALPAFF.

This chain's CDR3 is CASSIASGSDYEQYF. The CDR3 nucleotides are TGTGCCAGCTCAATAGCGAGCGGGAGTGATTACGAGCAGTACTTC. The chain carries TRBV18 and TRBJ2-7, with 8 bases matching TRBD2. V was clipped by 5 bases and J by 4 bases; unmatched bases: 10. The germline V gene has CDR1 KGHSH and CDR2 LQKENI. The CDR3 consists of 15 residues.